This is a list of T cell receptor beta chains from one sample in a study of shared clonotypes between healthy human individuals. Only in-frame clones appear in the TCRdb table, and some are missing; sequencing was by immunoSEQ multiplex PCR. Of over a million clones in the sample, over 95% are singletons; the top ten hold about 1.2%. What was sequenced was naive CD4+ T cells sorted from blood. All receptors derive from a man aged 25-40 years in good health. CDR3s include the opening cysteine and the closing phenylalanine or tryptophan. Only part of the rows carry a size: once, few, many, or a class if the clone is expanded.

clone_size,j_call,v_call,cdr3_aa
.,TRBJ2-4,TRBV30,CAWSGASKNIQYF
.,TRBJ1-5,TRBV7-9,CASSLVLGQGSNQPQHF
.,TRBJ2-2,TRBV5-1,CASSPLGQGVVKVAEGDTGELFF
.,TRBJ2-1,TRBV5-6,CASSLRVRNEQFF
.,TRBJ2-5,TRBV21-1,CASSHLGQSIGAETQYF
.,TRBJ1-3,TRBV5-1,CASSVDTASSGNTIYF
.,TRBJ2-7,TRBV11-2,CASSLHSTYEQYF
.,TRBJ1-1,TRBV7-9,CASSLYIAGVTEAFF
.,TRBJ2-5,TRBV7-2,CASSFRLAGLQETQYF
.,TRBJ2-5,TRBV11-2,CASSPLGTGGLAQYF
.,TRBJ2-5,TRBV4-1,CASSQSRGGPGETQYF
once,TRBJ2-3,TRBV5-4,CASSSGSTDTQYF
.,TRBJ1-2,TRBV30,CAWSSGLNYGYTF
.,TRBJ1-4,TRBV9,CASSPQTGPGKLFF
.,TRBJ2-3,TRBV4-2,CASSQALAGSGRTQYF
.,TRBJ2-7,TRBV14,CASSYQGGRGYEQYF
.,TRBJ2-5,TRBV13,CASSLGSGTGGQETQYF
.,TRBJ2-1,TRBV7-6,CASSQTTGVGEQFF
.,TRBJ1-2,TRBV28,CASSGGARGGYGYTF
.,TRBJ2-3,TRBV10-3,CAISDDFRSTDTQYF
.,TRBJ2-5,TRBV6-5,CASSRGVQETQYF
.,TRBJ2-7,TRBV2,CASEQGNTYEQYF
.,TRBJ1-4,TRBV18,CASSPRTGESEKLFF
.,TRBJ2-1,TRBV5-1,CASSLPPSGRGNEQFF
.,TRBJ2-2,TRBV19,CASSIVSRIAGELFF
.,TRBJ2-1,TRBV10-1,CASSDSNEQFF
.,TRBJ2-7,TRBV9,CASSPRTGTGAYEQYF
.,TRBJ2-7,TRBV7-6,CASSSGGTGFAYF
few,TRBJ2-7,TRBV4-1,CASSQVASDLKGQYF
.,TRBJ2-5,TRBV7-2,CASSLYRRAATGEETQYF
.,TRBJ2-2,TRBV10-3,CAISDYLGSTNTGELFF
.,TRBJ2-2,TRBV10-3,CAIRRGGLDNTGELFF
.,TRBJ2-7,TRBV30,CAWSSGPYEQYF